Listed below are T cell receptor beta chains from one sample, sequenced in a study of cytomegalovirus exposure and HLA in healthy donors. TCRdb keeps only in-frame clones here, not all; method: immunoSEQ multiplex PCR. The sample consists of some 92,000 clones, more than 60% of them appearing once. Input material: PBMCs. These receptors were taken from a man aged 25 to 45 in good health and CMV-seronegative. The CDR3 runs from the conserved cysteine through the conserved F or W. The D gene is left open where the match is weak. For some rows the clone size is stated as once, few or many, or as a class when expanded; others skip it.

d_gene: .; abundance: .; len: 15; v_gene: TRBV5-1; j_gene: TRBJ1-1; CDR3nt: TGCGCCAGCAGCAGGGAGGGGACGCCTTCGCATGAAGCTTTCTTT; CDR3aa: CASSREGTPSHEAFF
d_gene: .; abundance: .; len: 13; v_gene: TRBV5-6; j_gene: TRBJ1-2; CDR3nt: TGTGCCAGCAGCCCACACCAGATCTATGGCTACACCTTC; CDR3aa: CASSPHQIYGYTF
d_gene: .; abundance: few; len: 13; v_gene: TRBV28; j_gene: TRBJ1-5; CDR3nt: TGTGCCAGCAGTTTTCTGGGAGAACAGCCCCAGCATTTT; CDR3aa: CASSFLGEQPQHF
d_gene: .; abundance: .; len: 13; v_gene: TRBV10-3; j_gene: TRBJ2-7; CDR3nt: TGTGCCATCAGTGAGGGACGGGGCTACGAGCAGTACTTC; CDR3aa: CAISEGRGYEQYF
d_gene: TRBD1; abundance: once; len: 17; v_gene: TRBV25-1; j_gene: TRBJ1-2; CDR3nt: TGTGCCAGCAGTGACCGGGACAGGGGTGCGGGGAGCTATGGCTACACCTTC; CDR3aa: CASSDRDRGAGSYGYTF
d_gene: .; abundance: .; len: 13; v_gene: TRBV7-9; j_gene: TRBJ1-5; CDR3nt: TGTGCCAGCGCGGGGCAGGGAGATCAGCCCCAGCATTTT; CDR3aa: CASAGQGDQPQHF
d_gene: .; abundance: .; len: 15; v_gene: TRBV6-1; j_gene: TRBJ2-5; CDR3nt: TGTGCCAGCAGTGTTATCCACTCCCAAGCAGAGACCCAGTACTTC; CDR3aa: CASSVIHSQAETQYF
d_gene: .; abundance: .; len: 15; v_gene: TRBV27; j_gene: TRBJ1-6; CDR3nt: TGTGCCAGCACCCCCGGCGGGGCGGATAATTCACCCCTCCACTTT; CDR3aa: CASTPGGADNSPLHF
d_gene: TRBD1; abundance: .; len: 18; v_gene: TRBV30; j_gene: TRBJ1-1; CDR3nt: TGTGCCTGGAGTGTAGGCACCCGGGACAGGGGGTTTGAAACTGAAGCTTTCTTT; CDR3aa: CAWSVGTRDRGFETEAFF
d_gene: .; abundance: .; len: 16; v_gene: TRBV19; j_gene: TRBJ1-3; CDR3nt: TGTGCCAGTAGTATAGATCAGTACGGGACTCTAAACACCATATATTTT; CDR3aa: CASSIDQYGTLNTIYF
d_gene: .; abundance: .; len: 11; v_gene: TRBV7-2; j_gene: TRBJ2-7; CDR3nt: TGTGCCAGCAGCTCCTACTACGAGCAGTACTTC; CDR3aa: CASSSYYEQYF
d_gene: .; abundance: once; len: 12; v_gene: TRBV7-9; j_gene: TRBJ2-7; CDR3nt: TGTGCCAGCACCCGGGGGTCCTACGAGCAGTACTTC; CDR3aa: CASTRGSYEQYF
d_gene: TRBD2; abundance: .; len: 16; v_gene: TRBV30; j_gene: TRBJ2-1; CDR3nt: TGTGCCTGGAGTTTCGGACTAGCGGATTCCTACAATGAGCAGTTCTTC; CDR3aa: CAWSFGLADSYNEQFF
d_gene: TRBD2; abundance: once; len: 12; v_gene: TRBV10-3; j_gene: TRBJ2-7; CDR3nt: TGTGCCATCAGTCACCCGACGGGAGGGCAGTACTTC; CDR3aa: CAISHPTGGQYF
d_gene: .; abundance: .; len: 14; v_gene: TRBV2; j_gene: TRBJ1-5; CDR3nt: TGTGCCAGCACCCCGACAGGTTGGAATCAGCCCCAGCATTTT; CDR3aa: CASTPTGWNQPQHF
d_gene: .; abundance: .; len: 15; v_gene: TRBV6-1; j_gene: TRBJ1-2; CDR3nt: TGTGCCAGCACTCCACGGCGGCAGCAGAACTATGGCTACACCTTC; CDR3aa: CASTPRRQQNYGYTF
d_gene: .; abundance: .; len: 14; v_gene: TRBV9; j_gene: TRBJ1-1; CDR3nt: TGTGCCAGCAGCCCAGGACAGCTGAACACTGAAGCTTTCTTT; CDR3aa: CASSPGQLNTEAFF
d_gene: .; abundance: .; len: 14; v_gene: TRBV5-1; j_gene: TRBJ1-1; CDR3nt: TGCGCCAGCAGCTTGGACTCGGGAGTCCCTGAAGCTTTCTTT; CDR3aa: CASSLDSGVPEAFF
d_gene: TRBD1; abundance: once; len: 14; v_gene: TRBV18; j_gene: TRBJ1-2; CDR3nt: TGTGCCAGCTCACCATCGGACAGGCGGAGGGGCTACACCTTC; CDR3aa: CASSPSDRRRGYTF
d_gene: .; abundance: .; len: 15; v_gene: TRBV5-8; j_gene: TRBJ2-6; CDR3nt: TGTGCCAGCAGCTTCGGGAACTCTGGGGCCAACGTCCTGACTTTC; CDR3aa: CASSFGNSGANVLTF
d_gene: .; abundance: .; len: 14; v_gene: TRBV4-2; j_gene: TRBJ2-2; CDR3nt: TGTGCCAGCGGTACTCTCATGAACACCGGGGAGCTGTTTTTT; CDR3aa: CASGTLMNTGELFF
d_gene: TRBD1; abundance: .; len: 16; v_gene: TRBV27; j_gene: TRBJ1-6; CDR3nt: TGTGCCAGCACCCGAGTGACAGGGGGGCTGGGTTCACCCCTCCACTTT; CDR3aa: CASTRVTGGLGSPLHF
d_gene: TRBD1; abundance: .; len: 18; v_gene: TRBV5-4; j_gene: TRBJ1-3; CDR3nt: TGTGCCAGCAGCTTGGCCCCAGGACAGGGTAGCTCTGGAAACACCATATATTTT; CDR3aa: CASSLAPGQGSSGNTIYF
d_gene: TRBD1; abundance: .; len: 17; v_gene: TRBV5-4; j_gene: TRBJ1-1; CDR3nt: TGTGCCAGCAGCTTTTTGAGACAGGGGGCGTCAAGGACTGAAGCTTTCTTT; CDR3aa: CASSFLRQGASRTEAFF
d_gene: .; abundance: .; len: 15; v_gene: TRBV29-1; j_gene: TRBJ1-1; CDR3nt: TGCAGCGTTGACAGACCCCAGGGGCGAAACACTGAAGCTTTCTTT; CDR3aa: CSVDRPQGRNTEAFF
d_gene: TRBD1; abundance: .; len: 15; v_gene: TRBV5-4; j_gene: TRBJ1-6; CDR3nt: TGTGCCAGCAGCGTGGGACAGGGAACAGGTTCACCCCTCCACTTT; CDR3aa: CASSVGQGTGSPLHF
d_gene: .; abundance: .; len: 15; v_gene: TRBV6-4; j_gene: TRBJ1-1; CDR3nt: TGTGCCAGCAGTGATTTTCCAGGCCCGAACACTGAAGCTTTCTTT; CDR3aa: CASSDFPGPNTEAFF
d_gene: .; abundance: once; len: 14; v_gene: TRBV4-2; j_gene: TRBJ1-1; CDR3nt: TGTGCCAGCAGCCAGAGGGAGGGGAACACTGAAGCTTTCTTT; CDR3aa: CASSQREGNTEAFF
d_gene: .; abundance: .; len: 14; v_gene: TRBV19; j_gene: TRBJ2-7; CDR3nt: TGTGCCAGTAGTGGGGCAGGGCATACGTACGAGCAGTACTTC; CDR3aa: CASSGAGHTYEQYF
d_gene: .; abundance: once; len: 15; v_gene: TRBV19; j_gene: TRBJ1-1; CDR3nt: TGTGCCAGTAGTATAAAGGCCAGGGCGAGCACTGAAGCTTTCTTT; CDR3aa: CASSIKARASTEAFF
d_gene: TRBD1; abundance: .; len: 15; v_gene: TRBV11-2; j_gene: TRBJ2-7; CDR3nt: TGTGCCAGCAGCTTAACCGGGACAGTCTTCTACGAGCAGTACTTC; CDR3aa: CASSLTGTVFYEQYF
d_gene: TRBD1; abundance: .; len: 11; v_gene: TRBV29-1; j_gene: TRBJ1-4; CDR3nt: TGCAGCGGCGGGGACAGAGAAAAACTGTTTTTT; CDR3aa: CSGGDREKLFF
d_gene: .; abundance: .; len: 10; v_gene: TRBV6-1; j_gene: TRBJ1-1; CDR3nt: TGTGCCAGCCAGCGAATCGAGGCTTTCTTT; CDR3aa: CASQRIEAFF
d_gene: .; abundance: .; len: 16; v_gene: TRBV30; j_gene: TRBJ2-4; CDR3nt: TGTGCCTGGAGTCCGCTCATCAGCGGCGCCAAAAACATTCAGTACTTC; CDR3aa: CAWSPLISGAKNIQYF
d_gene: .; abundance: .; len: 13; v_gene: TRBV13; j_gene: TRBJ1-5; CDR3nt: TGTGCCAGCAGCTTAAGCCGATCTCAGCCCCAGCATTTT; CDR3aa: CASSLSRSQPQHF
d_gene: .; abundance: few; len: 13; v_gene: TRBV19; j_gene: TRBJ1-1; CDR3nt: TGTGCCAGTCACACACCTCGGGGGACTGAAGCTTTCTTT; CDR3aa: CASHTPRGTEAFF
d_gene: .; abundance: .; len: 10; v_gene: TRBV2; j_gene: TRBJ2-7; CDR3nt: TGTGCCAGCAAGGAGGACGAGCAGTACTTC; CDR3aa: CASKEDEQYF
d_gene: .; abundance: .; len: 13; v_gene: TRBV6-1; j_gene: TRBJ1-1; CDR3nt: TGTGCCAGCGGGCTCTGGGGAGGGCCTGAAGCTTTCTTT; CDR3aa: CASGLWGGPEAFF
d_gene: TRBD1; abundance: .; len: 17; v_gene: TRBV7-9; j_gene: TRBJ1-1; CDR3nt: TGTGCCAGCAGCTGGGGGGCCGGGACAGACTTGAACACTGAAGCTTTCTTT; CDR3aa: CASSWGAGTDLNTEAFF
d_gene: .; abundance: .; len: 14; v_gene: TRBV18; j_gene: TRBJ1-1; CDR3nt: TGTGCCAGCTCACGCTCAAGCGGGGGCACTGAAGCTTTCTTT; CDR3aa: CASSRSSGGTEAFF
d_gene: TRBD1; abundance: .; len: 14; v_gene: TRBV19; j_gene: TRBJ1-2; CDR3nt: TGTGCCAGTTTTGGACAGGGAAAACCCTATGGCTACACCTTC; CDR3aa: CASFGQGKPYGYTF
d_gene: .; abundance: .; len: 12; v_gene: TRBV6-1; j_gene: TRBJ2-5; CDR3nt: TGTGCCAGCAGTCCGCGTTTTCAGACCCAGTACTTC; CDR3aa: CASSPRFQTQYF
d_gene: TRBD2; abundance: .; len: 17; v_gene: TRBV13; j_gene: TRBJ2-7; CDR3nt: TGTGCCAGCAGCTTAACCGCCCGGACTAGCGTTTCCTACGAGCAGTACTTC; CDR3aa: CASSLTARTSVSYEQYF
d_gene: TRBD1; abundance: .; len: 13; v_gene: TRBV19; j_gene: TRBJ2-5; CDR3nt: TGTGCCAGTACCGGACAGGGATTGGAGACCCAGTACTTC; CDR3aa: CASTGQGLETQYF
d_gene: .; abundance: .; len: 14; v_gene: TRBV13; j_gene: TRBJ2-3; CDR3nt: TGTGCCAGCAGCTTAGTGGGGGCATACCCAGGTCTGTATTTT; CDR3aa: CASSLVGAYPGLYF
d_gene: TRBD2; abundance: once; len: 15; v_gene: TRBV5-1; j_gene: TRBJ2-5; CDR3nt: TGCGCCAGCAGCCCTGGGACTAGCGGGCAAGAGACCCAGTACTTC; CDR3aa: CASSPGTSGQETQYF
d_gene: TRBD2; abundance: .; len: 15; v_gene: TRBV5-1; j_gene: TRBJ2-1; CDR3nt: TGCGCCAGCAGCTTAGTAGCGGGGGACTGGAATGAGCAGTTCTTC; CDR3aa: CASSLVAGDWNEQFF
d_gene: .; abundance: .; len: 14; v_gene: TRBV19; j_gene: TRBJ2-5; CDR3nt: TGTGCCAGTAGTATTACGGGGGTCCAAGAGACCCAGTACTTC; CDR3aa: CASSITGVQETQYF
d_gene: TRBD1; abundance: .; len: 12; v_gene: TRBV14; j_gene: TRBJ1-1; CDR3nt: TGTGCCAGCAGCCAAGGGGACAGGGACGCTTTCTTT; CDR3aa: CASSQGDRDAFF
d_gene: .; abundance: .; len: 15; v_gene: TRBV18; j_gene: TRBJ1-5; CDR3nt: TGTGCCAGCTCACCTGGAGGGCAAAGCAATCAGCCCCAGCATTTT; CDR3aa: CASSPGGQSNQPQHF
d_gene: TRBD2; abundance: .; len: 16; v_gene: TRBV30; j_gene: TRBJ2-5; CDR3nt: TGTGCCTGGAGTGAGGGGGTAGCGGGGGCCCAAGAGACCCAGTACTTC; CDR3aa: CAWSEGVAGAQETQYF
d_gene: .; abundance: .; len: 15; v_gene: TRBV6-6; j_gene: TRBJ1-6; CDR3nt: TGTGCCAGCACCTTACACCACTCCTATAATTCACCCCTCCACTTT; CDR3aa: CASTLHHSYNSPLHF